The clone carrying this T cell receptor (beta chain) was counted ten times or more. The sample's time point: newly diagnosed GD, antithyroid drugs for less than 3 months. PBMCs provided the RNA from which the TCR library was made. Graves' disease diagnosis followed American Thyroid Association guidelines. This entry is derived from a study of regulatory T cells in long-lasting Graves disease. The CDR3 runs 12 residues. Germline V gene data show CDR1 as MNHEY and CDR2 as SVGEGT. Germline trimming cut 5 bases from V and 9 bases from J; bases unmatched to any gene: 5. According to the study, TCR beta libraries were built with iRepertoire HTBI primers and CDR3-region Arm-PCR. Each CDR3 protein gets one entry after TCRdb re-called the multiplex PCR reads with MiXCR. The profile shows about 220,000 distinct CDR3 sequences, 15% to 20% of them singletons. These same records also appear under a second study, on T cells in Graves' hyperthyroidism and ophthalmopathy. That study reports: The study defined stable Graves' hyperthyroidism as no ophthalmopathy progression within 18 months. Using the HTBI primer set, a first-round RT-PCR was run on the TCR CDR3.

The rearrangement uses TRBV6-2 or TRBV6-3 and TRBJ2-3; 7 positions agree with TRBD2. The receptor was derived from a woman aged 25-40 years with Graves disease. Here the sequenced sample was peripheral blood mononuclear cells (PBMCs), taken at new diagnosis, from a patient treated with antithyroid drugs. The CDR3 DNA follows: TGTGCCAGCAGTGAGCGGGGTGGCACGCAGTATTTT. Encoded protein: CASSERGGTQYF.